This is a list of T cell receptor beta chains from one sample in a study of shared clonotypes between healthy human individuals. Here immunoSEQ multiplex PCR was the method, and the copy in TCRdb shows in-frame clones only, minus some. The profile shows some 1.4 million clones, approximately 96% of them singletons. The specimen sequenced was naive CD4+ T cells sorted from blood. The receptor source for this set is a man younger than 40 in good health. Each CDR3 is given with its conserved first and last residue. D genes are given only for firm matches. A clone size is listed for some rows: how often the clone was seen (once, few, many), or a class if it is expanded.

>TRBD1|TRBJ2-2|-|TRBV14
TGTGCCAGCGGGACAGAAAAGAACACCGGGGAGCTGTTTTTT
CASGTEKNTGELFF
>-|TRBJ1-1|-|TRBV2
TGTGCCAGCAGCGAATCACGGGTACCAGGCGCTGAAGCTTTCTTT
CASSESRVPGAEAFF
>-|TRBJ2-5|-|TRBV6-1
TGTGCCAGCAGTAATGCGAGGACAGCTCAAGAGACCCAGTACTTC
CASSNARTAQETQYF
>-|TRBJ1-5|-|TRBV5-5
TGTGCCAGCAGCTTGCTAAATCAGCCCCAGCATTTT
CASSLLNQPQHF
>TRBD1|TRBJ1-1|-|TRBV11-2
TGTGCCAGCAGCTCCAGACAGGGGCACGGCACTGAAGCTTTCTTT
CASSSRQGHGTEAFF
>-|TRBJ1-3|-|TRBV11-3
TGTGCCAGCAGCGGAGGGGGGACTGGAAACACCATATATTTT
CASSGGGTGNTIYF
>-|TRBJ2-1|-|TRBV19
TGTGCCAGTAGTATAGGGGCAGGACAATACAATGAGCAGTTCTTC
CASSIGAGQYNEQFF
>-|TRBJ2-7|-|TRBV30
TGTGCCCGGGGATTGGACGGAACCTACGAGCAGTACTTC
CARGLDGTYEQYF
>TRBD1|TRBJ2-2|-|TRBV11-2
TGTGCCAGCAGCCCCGACAGGGGCCGGACCGGGGAGCTGTTTTTT
CASSPDRGRTGELFF
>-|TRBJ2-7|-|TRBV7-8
TGTGCCAGCAGCTCTAGACCGGGACTTGCCTACGAGCAGTACTTC
CASSSRPGLAYEQYF
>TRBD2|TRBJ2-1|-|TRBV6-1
TGTGCCACCCAAGCGGGAGGGCCTCTTTATGAGCAGTTCTTC
CATQAGGPLYEQFF
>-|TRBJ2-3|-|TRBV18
TGTGCCAGCTCACCAAGGACATCCGATCCAAATACGCAGTATTTT
CASSPRTSDPNTQYF
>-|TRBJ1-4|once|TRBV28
TGTGCCAGCAGCCCGGGTGGCCCTATGGGGGAAAAACTGTTTTTT
CASSPGGPMGEKLFF
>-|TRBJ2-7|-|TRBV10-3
TGTGCCATTAGAGGGGGGACACGCGACTACGAGCAGTACTTC
CAIRGGTRDYEQYF
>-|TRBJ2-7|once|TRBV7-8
TGTGCCAGCAGCTTCGCCGAGGTCCACCCCTACGAGCAGTACTTC
CASSFAEVHPYEQYF
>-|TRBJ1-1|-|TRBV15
TGTGCCACCAGCCCCCGGTTGGGGACGGGGACTGAAGCTTTCTTT
CATSPRLGTGTEAFF
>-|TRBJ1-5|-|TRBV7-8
TGTGCCAGCAGCTTACTCTCGTTTGCTGACAATCAGCCCCAGCATTTT
CASSLLSFADNQPQHF